This TCR beta chain was obtained from a study of blood T cells in healthy people across ages. A second PCR, run for about 7 to 11 cycles, used a sample-barcoded 5' primer plus a J-beta primer mix. TCRdb reanalysed the 5' RACE reads using MiXCR and keeps one entry per CDR3 protein. The sample includes approximately 1.5 million distinct CDR3 sequences, about 31% of them seen just once. Germline values: CDR1 SQVTM, CDR2 ANQGSEA. CDR3 length equals 12 residues. Trimming took 6 bases from V and 7 from J, leaving 12 bases between them. The chain has TRBV29-1 and TRBJ2-2; D may be TRBD2 (5 bases). The TCR originated in a woman in her thirties in good health. Sequenced material: blood. Here the CDR3 reads CSVANAGGELFF. CDR3 nucleotide sequence: TGCAGCGTCGCAAACGCGGGCGGGGAGCTGTTTTTT.